This paragraph reports one TCR beta chain. Its matching antigen is unknown. TCRdb's table, derived via immunoSEQ multiplex PCR, lists solely in-frame clones and lacks some. This sample carries tens of thousands of clones, approximately 89% of them seen once, and the ten largest clones take over 4%. This record belongs to a study of T cell responses to AZD1222 COVID-19 vaccine. Study observations and caveats: Vaccine-associated CD4 TCRs spanned spike, dominant at 160-218 and 743-854. Donor demographics were predominantly white British with a female majority; clonal diversity may be underestimated. Just six AZD1222 recipients were seropositive at baseline. A reported finding is that nearly half of spike-specific TCRs target unmutated variant regions.

This specimen consisted of peripheral blood, obtained 28 days after the second AZD1222 dose. The receptor was isolated from an adult who received the AZD1222 COVID-19 vaccine.

CDR3 loop: CSVEDRDAGNTIYF. The CDR3 DNA reads TGCAGCGTTGAAGACAGGGATGCTGGAAACACCATATATTTT. V and J are TRBV29-1 and TRBJ1-3; D is perhaps TRBD1 (5 bases). The length of the CDR3 is 14 residues. CDR1 is SQVTM, CDR2 ANQGSEA, per germline. The germline V and J ends were trimmed by 0 bases and 2 bases, with 8 bases remaining between them.